This section outlines one T cell receptor (beta chain) sequence together with its context. Antigen unknown. UMI-labeled 5' RACE TRB cDNA libraries were prepared from the cells. No DNA is given; TCRdb re-called the 5' RACE reads and lists each CDR3 protein once. Its table records about 150,000 distinct CDR3 sequences. This specimen comes from a study of CXCR3-negative and CXCR3-positive naive CD8 T cells. Study-level findings and limits: More hydrophobic TRB CDR3s were found in CXCR3-positive naive cells than in CXCR3-negative naive cells.

This CDR3 contains 15 residues. The V gene's germline CDR1 is SQVTM and CDR2 ANQGSEA. The sequence derives from a human donor in good health. Some clones in this sample may be carry-over from other donors' samples. The V and J genes are TRBV29-1 and TRBJ2-7. Sequencing input: naive CXCR3+ CD8+ T cells from blood. Subset meaning: CD45RO-CCR7+CD27+CD95- naive CD8+ T cells expressing CXCR3 (TNR3+). The CDR3: CSVVGAGIVGYEQYF.